The rows below give T cell receptor beta chains drawn from one sample of a study of CD8+ T cells in alopecia areata. Data came from immunoSEQ multiplex PCR; TCRdb stores just in-frame clones and leaves some out. Of 150,000 to 200,000 clones detected, 50% to 60% appear once; the ten largest clones hold roughly 15%. The sample here was CD4+ T cells sorted from blood, taken at week 0. These TCRs come from a human donor with alopecia areata. CDR3s include the opening cysteine and the closing phenylalanine or tryptophan. The D gene is left open where the match is weak. Clone size is shown for a subset of rows, as once, few, many or a class of expanded clone.

D	V	size	J	DNA	CDR3
.	TRBV25-1	.	TRBJ1-1	TGTGCCAGCAGTGAATCTGGCCCGAGGGGCACTGAAGCTTTCTTT	CASSESGPRGTEAFF
.	TRBV29-1	.	TRBJ1-1	TGCAGCGTCAGTACTCTAGGACCCTTGAACACTGAAGCTTTCTTT	CSVSTLGPLNTEAFF
TRBD2	TRBV9	.	TRBJ2-3	TGTGCCAGCAGCGTAGTTCCGGCTAGCGGGGGGCAGGATACGCAGTATTTT	CASSVVPASGGQDTQYF
.	TRBV29-1	few	TRBJ2-4	TGCAGCGTTGCAGTAGCCAAAAACATTCAGTACTTC	CSVAVAKNIQYF
.	TRBV29-1	few	TRBJ2-7	TGCAGCGTCGGAGGGCAGGGTAGAGGTACCTACGAGCAGTACTTC	CSVGGQGRGTYEQYF
TRBD2	TRBV7-2	.	TRBJ2-5	TGTGCCAGCAGCCCCGGGGGGGCGGAGACCCAGTACTTC	CASSPGGAETQYF
.	TRBV11-2	once	TRBJ1-1	TGTGCCAGCAGCTTAGCAGACAGGCTAGCTTTCTTT	CASSLADRLAFF
.	TRBV29-1	.	TRBJ1-4	TGCAGCGTTGGACGGGCGGATGAAAAACTGTTTTTT	CSVGRADEKLFF
.	TRBV30	.	TRBJ2-7	TGTGCCTGGAGTGGATACCCGGGGACCCAGGGGTACTACGAGCAGTACTTC	CAWSGYPGTQGYYEQYF
.	TRBV27	once	TRBJ2-5	TGTGCCAGCAGTTTGGCTCGAACAAGTGGGACCCAGTACTTC	CASSLARTSGTQYF
TRBD1	TRBV7-3	.	TRBJ2-2	TGTGCCAGCAGCTTAAATCGGGATAGGGGGCCCGGGGAGCTGTTTTTT	CASSLNRDRGPGELFF
TRBD2	TRBV30	.	TRBJ2-2	TGTGCCGGACACCCTAGCGGGGGGGCCGTCGGGGAGCTGTTTTTT	CAGHPSGGAVGELFF
.	TRBV7-9	.	TRBJ2-1	TGTGCCAGCAGCTTGGCGGGTAACAATGAGCAGTTCTTC	CASSLAGNNEQFF
.	TRBV6-5	.	TRBJ1-3	TGTGCCAGCAGTTACTCTGTTGGGAACAGGGAGCATTTT	CASSYSVGNREHF
.	TRBV9	.	TRBJ2-7	TGTGCCAGCAGCGTACTCCCCTTGGGTGCAGGGATCAGGGAGCAGTACTTC	CASSVLPLGAGIREQYF
TRBD1	TRBV29-1	.	TRBJ1-4	TGCAGCGTTGCACAACAGGGGGACGAAAAACTGTTTTTT	CSVAQQGDEKLFF
.	TRBV6-5	few	TRBJ2-2	TGTGCCAGCATGGTCGGTTTGGGCGGGGAGCTGTTTTTT	CASMVGLGGELFF
.	TRBV5-6	.	TRBJ1-6	TGTGCCAGCAGCGCGACATCTACGGGCTCACCCCTCCACTTT	CASSATSTGSPLHF
TRBD2	TRBV4-2	.	TRBJ2-5	TGTGCCAGTAGCCCTTTGGGGGGGGTGAACCAAGAGACCCAGTACTTC	CASSPLGGVNQETQYF
.	TRBV7-9	.	TRBJ2-2	TGTGCCAGCAGCTCCACCGGGGAGCTGTTTTTT	CASSSTGELFF
TRBD2	TRBV5-6	.	TRBJ2-1	TGTGCCAGCAGCTCCGGGGGACTAGCGGGAGGGGAGCAGTTCTTC	CASSSGGLAGGEQFF
.	TRBV29-1	.	TRBJ2-3	TGCAGCGTTGTGGCTCTTAGCACAGATACGCAGTATTTT	CSVVALSTDTQYF
.	TRBV2	.	TRBJ2-7	TGTGCCAGCAGCGCCGGAGGGTGGAGCTCCTACGAGCAGTACTTC	CASSAGGWSSYEQYF
.	TRBV15	few	TRBJ2-6	TGTGCCACCAGCAGGAGGGTGGTCTCTGGGGCCAACGTCCTGACTTTC	CATSRRVVSGANVLTF
.	TRBV2	once	TRBJ2-3	TGTGCCAGCAGCGAGGGCCGGGGGCGGACAGATACGCAGTATTTT	CASSEGRGRTDTQYF
TRBD1	TRBV30	.	TRBJ2-1	TGTGCCGGCCACAGGGGGAATGAGCAGTTCTTC	CAGHRGNEQFF
.	TRBV30	.	TRBJ1-3	TGTGCCGGAAGGATGACTAACAGGGATGCAGGAAACACCATATATTTT	CAGRMTNRDAGNTIYF
.	TRBV4-2	.	TRBJ1-4	TGTGCCAGCAGCCAAGGCTCACAGCTTAATGAAAAACTGTTTTTT	CASSQGSQLNEKLFF
.	TRBV29-1	.	TRBJ1-1	TGCAGCGTTGACACCGGGGCCTACACTGAAGCTTTCTTT	CSVDTGAYTEAFF
.	TRBV9	.	TRBJ2-3	TGTGCCAGCAGCGTATCTCGCACAGATACGCAGTATTTT	CASSVSRTDTQYF
.	TRBV19	.	TRBJ2-7	TGTGCCAGTTCTACAGGATCGGGGCACTACGAGCAGTACTTC	CASSTGSGHYEQYF
.	TRBV30	.	TRBJ2-5	TGTGCCTGGAGTATCTTGTCTAGGGAGACCCAGTACTTC	CAWSILSRETQYF
.	TRBV7-3	few	TRBJ2-2	TGTGCCAGCAGCGCCCCGCAGGGGAGTGTCACCGGGGAGCTGTTTTTT	CASSAPQGSVTGELFF
.	TRBV9	few	TRBJ2-5	TGTGCCAGCAGCGTGGGTAGCGGAGAAGAGACCCAGTACTTC	CASSVGSGEETQYF
.	TRBV7-8	.	TRBJ1-6	TGTGCCAGCAGTCTGGACCATCTTAACTCACCCCTCCACTTT	CASSLDHLNSPLHF
.	TRBV27	few	TRBJ1-2	TGTGCCAGCAAGGAAGGTGCGGGGGGCTACACCTTC	CASKEGAGGYTF
TRBD2	TRBV7-2	.	TRBJ2-5	TGTGCCAGCAGCCCGACTAGCGGGGGACAAGAGACCCAGTACTTC	CASSPTSGGQETQYF
.	TRBV2	.	TRBJ2-7	TGTGCCAGCAGTCTCGGACCAACCTACGAGCAGTACTTC	CASSLGPTYEQYF
.	TRBV11-3	.	TRBJ2-1	TGTGCCAGCAGCTTTTTAGTGGGGTCTTCTAACAATGAGCAGTTCTTC	CASSFLVGSSNNEQFF
TRBD1	TRBV5-1	.	TRBJ2-3	TGCGCCAGCAGCGATGGACAGGGAGTCACAGATACGCAGTATTTT	CASSDGQGVTDTQYF
TRBD1	TRBV19	.	TRBJ1-1	TGTGCCAGTAGTCCGGGACAGGGGTTTTTCACTGAAGCTTTCTTT	CASSPGQGFFTEAFF
.	TRBV7-2	.	TRBJ2-7	TGTGCCAGCAGCTTTGCTGCCCGAGAGCAGTACTTC	CASSFAAREQYF
TRBD1	TRBV19	medium-sized	TRBJ2-1	TGTGCCAGTAAACAGCGGAGCGGACAGGGATCCTCCTACAATGAGCAGTTCTTC	CASKQRSGQGSSYNEQFF
.	TRBV30	.	TRBJ1-6	TGTGCCTGGGACCGGTTGAATTCACCCCTCCACTTT	CAWDRLNSPLHF
TRBD1	TRBV19	.	TRBJ1-2	TGTGCCAGTAGTAACCCCGCTAGAGACAGGGATGGCGGCTACACCTTC	CASSNPARDRDGGYTF
.	TRBV29-1	.	TRBJ2-5	TGCAGCGTTGAAATGTGGGGCGGCTCAGGGTTGGAGACCCAGTACTTC	CSVEMWGGSGLETQYF
.	TRBV29-1	few	TRBJ1-5	TGCAGCGTCCGGGACCAATCTAGCAATCAGCCCCAGCATTTT	CSVRDQSSNQPQHF
TRBD1	TRBV29-1	.	TRBJ1-1	TGCAGCGGTAGACAGGGGGGGAACACTGAAGCTTTCTTT	CSGRQGGNTEAFF
.	TRBV29-1	.	TRBJ1-1	TGCAGCGTTGAAGATCTAAGGGGACGATTGAACACTGAAGCTTTCTTT	CSVEDLRGRLNTEAFF